The present TCR beta chain was sequenced within a study of tumor-infiltrating lymphocytes in oesophageal squamous cell carcinoma (dated by TCRdb to about 2016). Library generation was performed with PCR. Sequencing took place on an Illumina HiSeq 2000. TCRdb applied fastp at Q25 and MiXCR to the public reads, then kept only in-frame beta chains. Duplicate CDR3 protein sequences are folded into a single record with the most common DNA and genes. This sample is represented by some 20,000 distinct CDR3 sequences; over 40% of them were singletons. About 30% of the sample is taken by the ten largest. A remark on this clonotype: Its target antigen remains unknown. Base qualities are not recorded, but no much larger clone differs from it by a single base.

From the cysteine through the phenylalanine, the CDR3 covers 12 amino acids. CDR3 DNA is the only sequence kept; it has 36 bases, read in frame from the first base. The germline V gene specifies ENHRY as CDR1 and SYGVKD as CDR2. V and J are truncated by 8 bases and 3 bases respectively, leaving an intervening sequence of 10 bases. The sample consisted of normal esophageal tissue next to the tumor. The sequence derives from a female donor with esophageal squamous cell carcinoma. The chain is encoded by TRBV10-3 joined to TRBJ2-5; the best D guess is TRBD1, with 5 bases matching. This receptor has the CDR3 CAISWGEETQYF. The DNA is as follows: TGTGCCATCTCCTGGGGCGAAGAGACCCAGTACTTC.